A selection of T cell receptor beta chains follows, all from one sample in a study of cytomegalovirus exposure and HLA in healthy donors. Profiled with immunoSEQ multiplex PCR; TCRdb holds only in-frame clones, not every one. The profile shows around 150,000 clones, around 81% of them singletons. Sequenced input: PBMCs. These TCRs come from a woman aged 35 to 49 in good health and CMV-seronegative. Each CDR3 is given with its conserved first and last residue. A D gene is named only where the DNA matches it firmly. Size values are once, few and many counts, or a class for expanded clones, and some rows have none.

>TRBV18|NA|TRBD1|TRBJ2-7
CASSPDRGQYF
TGTGCCAGCTCACCCGACAGGGGACAGTACTTC
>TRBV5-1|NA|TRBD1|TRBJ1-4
CASSPGGTANEKLFF
TGCGCCAGCAGCCCAGGGGGAACGGCTAATGAAAAACTGTTTTTT
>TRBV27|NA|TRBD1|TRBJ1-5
CASDRGKYSNQPQHF
TGTGCCAGCGACAGGGGGAAATATAGCAATCAGCCCCAGCATTTT
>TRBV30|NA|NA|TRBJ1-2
CAWSVEFAGPYGYTF
TGTGCCTGGAGTGTAGAATTTGCGGGCCCCTATGGCTACACCTTC
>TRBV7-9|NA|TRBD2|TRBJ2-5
CASSLVAGGLETQYF
TGTGCCAGCAGCTTAGTAGCGGGAGGTTTAGAGACCCAGTACTTC
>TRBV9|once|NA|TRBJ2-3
CASSVTDSMGADTQYF
TGTGCCAGCAGCGTAACGGACAGCATGGGCGCAGATACGCAGTATTTT
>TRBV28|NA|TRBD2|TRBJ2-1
CASSHASGVYNEQFF
TGTGCCAGCAGTCACGCTAGCGGAGTCTACAATGAGCAGTTCTTC
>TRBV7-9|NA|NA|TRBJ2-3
CASSRSAGITDTQYF
TGTGCCAGCAGTAGGTCCGCGGGGATCACAGATACGCAGTATTTT
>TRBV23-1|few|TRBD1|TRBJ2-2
CASSPPGTGEGPGELFF
TGCGCCAGCAGTCCTCCCGGGACAGGGGAGGGCCCCGGGGAGCTGTTTTTT
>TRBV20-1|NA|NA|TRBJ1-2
CSAQLRNGYTF
TGCAGTGCTCAGCTGCGGAATGGCTACACCTTC
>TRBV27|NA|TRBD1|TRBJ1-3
CASSLFGTGGNTIYF
TGTGCCAGCAGTTTATTTGGGACAGGGGGAAACACCATATATTTT
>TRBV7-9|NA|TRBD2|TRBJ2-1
CASLAGLAAYNEQFF
TGTGCCAGCCTAGCCGGGCTAGCGGCTTACAATGAGCAGTTCTTC